The clone carrying this TCR beta chain was picked up one time. The data were taken from a study of blood T cell repertoires in COVID-19. Study at large: Specimens from acute and convalescent COVID-19 originated in the United States, Italy and Spain. T cells, B-cell-depleted T cells, or PBMCs provided the cDNA or gDNA that served as material.

Trimming cost V 4 bases and J 6 bases; bases outside gene matches: 8. The CDR3 covers 16 residues. Germline lookup yields CDR1 SGHAT and CDR2 FQNNGV. Original handling: Amplification of reference gene primers was used by the study to estimate nucleated cell counts. Method: immunoSEQ multiplex PCR; TCRdb's copy keeps in-frame clones and lacks some. V and J calls and clone size are copied from that table; D and trimming were computed from the DNA. There are about 160,000 clones in the sample; over 65% occur only once, and roughly 8.3% lies in the top ten. This chain joins TRBV11-2 and TRBJ2-3, with 12 bases fitting TRBD2. This receptor was obtained from a man in his sixties with acute or convalescent COVID-19. Sequencing was carried out using peripheral blood. DNA of the CDR3: TGTGCCAGCAGCTCTTTACTAGCGGGGGGAGGGGATACGCAGTATTTT. Translation: CASSSLLAGGGDTQYF.